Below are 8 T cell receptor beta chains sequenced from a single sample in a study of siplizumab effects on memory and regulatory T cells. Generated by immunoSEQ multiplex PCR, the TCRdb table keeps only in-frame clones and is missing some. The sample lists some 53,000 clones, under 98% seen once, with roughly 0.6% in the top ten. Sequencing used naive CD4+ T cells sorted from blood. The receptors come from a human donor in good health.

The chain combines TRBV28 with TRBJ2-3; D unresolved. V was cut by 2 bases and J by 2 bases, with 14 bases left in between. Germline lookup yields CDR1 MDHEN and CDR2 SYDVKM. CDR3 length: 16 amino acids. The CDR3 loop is CASSLPLSGATDTQYF. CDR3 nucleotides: TGTGCCAGCAGTTTACCCCTCTCAGGAGCCACAGATACGCAGTATTTT.

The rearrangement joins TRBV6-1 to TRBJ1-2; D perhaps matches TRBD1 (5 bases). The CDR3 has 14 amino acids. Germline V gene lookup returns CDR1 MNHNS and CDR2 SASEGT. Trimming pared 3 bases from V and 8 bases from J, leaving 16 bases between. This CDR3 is CASSEEGVSPGYTF. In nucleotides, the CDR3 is TGTGCCAGCAGTGAGGAAGGGGTCTCGCCGGGCTACACCTTC.

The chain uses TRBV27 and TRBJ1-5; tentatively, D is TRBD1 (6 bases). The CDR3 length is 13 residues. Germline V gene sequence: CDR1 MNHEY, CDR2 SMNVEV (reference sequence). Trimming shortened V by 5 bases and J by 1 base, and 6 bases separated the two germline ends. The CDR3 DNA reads TGTGCCAGCAGTGGACAGAGCAATCAGCCCCAGCATTTT. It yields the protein CASSGQSNQPQHF.

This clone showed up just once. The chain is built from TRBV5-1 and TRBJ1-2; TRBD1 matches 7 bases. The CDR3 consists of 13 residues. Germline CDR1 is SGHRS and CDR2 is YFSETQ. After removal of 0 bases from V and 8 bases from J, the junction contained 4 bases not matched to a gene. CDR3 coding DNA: TGCGCCAGCAGCTTGGAGGGACAGCGCGGCTACACCTTC. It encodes CASSLEGQRGYTF.

The CDR3, as DNA: TGCGCCAGCAGCCAAGTCCCGGGACGAACCTACGAGCAGTACTTC. Its translation is CASSQVPGRTYEQYF. The V gene is TRBV4-1, the J gene TRBJ2-7, with D perhaps TRBD1 or TRBD2 (5 bases each). The germline gives CDR1 MGHRA, CDR2 YSYEKL. V was trimmed by 1 base and J by 2 bases, leaving 12 bases between them. The CDR3 covers 15 residues.

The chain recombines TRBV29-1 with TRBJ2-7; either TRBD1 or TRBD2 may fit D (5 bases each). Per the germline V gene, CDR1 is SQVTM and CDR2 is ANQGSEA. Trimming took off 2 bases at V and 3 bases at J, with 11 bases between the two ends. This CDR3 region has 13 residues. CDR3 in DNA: TGCAGCGTTGAAACGCCGGGGCACTACGAGCAGTACTTC. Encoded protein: CSVETPGHYEQYF.

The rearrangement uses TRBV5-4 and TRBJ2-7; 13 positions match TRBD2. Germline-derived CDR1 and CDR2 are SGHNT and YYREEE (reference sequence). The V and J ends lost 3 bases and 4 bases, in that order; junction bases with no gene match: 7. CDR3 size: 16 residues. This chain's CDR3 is CASSSTSGRPRYEQYF. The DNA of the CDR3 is TGTGCCAGCAGCTCGACTAGCGGGAGGCCCAGATACGAGCAGTACTTC.

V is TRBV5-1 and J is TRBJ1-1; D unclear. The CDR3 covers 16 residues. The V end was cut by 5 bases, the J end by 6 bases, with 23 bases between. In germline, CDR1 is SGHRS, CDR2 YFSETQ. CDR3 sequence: CASSKIGVGSFPEAFF. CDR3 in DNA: TGCGCCAGCAGTAAGATCGGGGTGGGTAGTTTCCCTGAAGCTTTCTTT.